The next 21 T cell receptor beta chains were all read from a single sample in a study of molecular identifiers for immune sequencing clone quantification. TCRdb recomputed calls from the PCR reads with MiXCR, one row per CDR3 protein. The table has under 600,000 distinct CDR3 sequences, roughly 25% seen once. Source material: naive CD8+ T cells from blood, with Jurkat cell RNA spiked in. Subset denoted: FACS-sorted CD8+CD4-CCR7+CD45RA+ naive T cells. These TCRs come from a human donor in good health. Some libraries in this study had Jurkat cell RNA spiked in.

A word on this clonotype: It may be a read error: a sequence one base away is much more abundant. This chain joins TRBV12-3 or TRBV12-4 and TRBJ1-1; D not resolved. The CDR3 runs 13 residues. The DNA for the CDR3 is TGTGCCCGCAGGCTCGTCGGGGACACTGAAGCTTTCTTT. This translates into CARRLVGDTEAFF.

This clonotype has only a few counts. V and J are TRBV6-2 or TRBV6-3 and TRBJ2-7; 8 positions agree with TRBD1. V gave up 0 bases and J gave up 3 bases; unmatched junction bases: 4. CDR3 size: 15 residues. CDR1 is MNHEY and CDR2 is SVGEGT in the germline V gene. CDR3 sequence: CASSYSGTGDYEQYF. Written as DNA, the CDR3 is TGTGCCAGCAGTTACTCGGGGACAGGTGACTACGAGCAGTACTTC.

Comment on this clonotype: A much bigger clone sits one base away, suggesting this may be a read error. This chain joins TRBV28 and TRBJ2-3, with TRBD2 as a possible D gene (6 bases). Germline-derived CDR1 and CDR2 are MDHEN and SYDVKM. CDR3 size: 15 residues. Trimming took off 5 bases at V and 0 bases at J, with 12 bases between the two ends. CDR3: CASSKIAESTDTQYF. The CDR3 nucleotides are TGTGCCAGCAGTAAGATAGCGGAAAGCACAGATACGCAGTATTTT.

On this clonotype: A much larger clone lies a single base off, so this may be a read error. The CDR3: CASSLGVQGYGQYF. CDR3 bases: TGTGCCAGCAGCTTAGGCGTCCAGGGCTACGGGCAGTACTTC. The chain recombines TRBV7-2 with TRBJ2-7; TRBD1 is a possible D gene (5 bases). The CDR3 consists of 14 residues. Germline V CDR1 and CDR2: SGHTA, FQGNSA. Complete variable domain (other parts from reference TRBV7-2 and TRBJ2-7): GAGVSQSPSNKVTEKGKDVELRCDPISGHTALYWYRQSLGQGLEFLIYFQGNSAPDKSGLPSDRFSAERTGGSVSTLTIQRTQQEDSAVYLCASSLGVQGYGQYFGPGTRLTVT.

The count of this clonotype is one. The gene calls are TRBV11-2 and TRBJ2-1, with TRBD1 identical over 7 bases. This CDR3 is built from 15 residues. The V gene's germline CDR1 is SGHAT and CDR2 FQNNGV. V lost 8 bases, J lost 2 bases, and 9 bases stayed unmatched. For the CDR3, the DNA is TGTGCCAGCGGCCAGCAGGGGACAGCCTACAATGAGCAGTTCTTC. Its protein is CASGQQGTAYNEQFF.

This clonotype was counted ten times or more. This sequence joins TRBV28 and TRBJ2-7; TRBD2 agrees at 10 bases. Per the germline V gene, CDR1 is MDHEN and CDR2 is SYDVKM. This CDR3 is 15 amino acids long. J gave up 5 bases and V 5 bases, and 9 bases lay outside the gene matches. The chain's CDR3 is CASSANSGRMNEQYF. The CDR3, as DNA: TGTGCCAGCAGTGCCAATAGCGGGAGGATGAACGAGCAGTACTTC.

This clonotype was seen repeatedly, ten times or more. The chain is built from TRBV4-3 and TRBJ1-5; D remains ambiguous. The germline gives CDR1 LGHNA, CDR2 YSLEER. The CDR3 is 14 residues long. Trimming left V 0 bases short and J 1 base short, with 4 bases between. DNA for the CDR3: TGCGCCAGCAGCCAAGATGCGAGCAATCAGCCCCAGCATTTT. Protein product: CASSQDASNQPQHF.

Details on this clonotype: A much bigger clone sits one base away, suggesting this may be a read error. The genes are TRBV7-9 and TRBJ2-7; 7 bases align to TRBD2. The CDR3 covers 12 residues. The germline V gene has CDR1 SEHNR and CDR2 FQNEAQ (reference sequence). The DNA for the CDR3 is TGTGCCAGCAGCCACGGGGACTACGTGCAGTACTTC. Protein product: CASSHGDYVQYF.

The table lists this clonotype with a few counts. One base separates it from a far larger clone, so it is likely a read error. The V gene is TRBV11-2, the J gene TRBJ1-1; D is unresolved. Germline V CDR1 and CDR2: SGHAT, FQNNGV. V was shortened by 6 bases and J by 5 bases, with 7 bases between the two germline ends. The CDR3 covers 11 residues. For the CDR3, the DNA is TGTGCCAGCAGATCGGGGACTGAAGCTTTCTTT. Translated: CASRSGTEAFF.

This clonotype came up many times. This chain uses TRBV4-1 with TRBJ2-1, with D possibly TRBD2 on 5 matching bases. The CDR3 spans 16 residues. V gave up 1 base and J gave up 4 bases, with 14 bases separating them. Germline CDR1 reads MGHRA; CDR2 reads YSYEKL. The CDR3: CASSQGGTGLYNEQFF. DNA of the CDR3: TGCGCCAGCAGCCAAGGAGGAACGGGGTTGTACAATGAGCAGTTCTTC.

Comment on this clonotype: A much larger clone differs by one base, so this may be a read error. This rearrangement joins TRBV28 to TRBJ2-5, with 8 nucleotides matching TRBD2. The CDR3 sequence is 13 residues long. Germline values: CDR1 MDHEN, CDR2 SYDVKM. The ends lost 4 bases at V and 7 bases at J; junction bases unmatched: 5. The CDR3 DNA reads TGTGCCAGCAGTTACGTCCGGGAGGGGACCCAGTACTTC. Translated: CASSYVREGTQYF.

This clonotype was counted a few times. The chain carries TRBV27 and TRBJ2-1; TRBD1 aligns across 8 bases. The CDR3 extends over 14 amino acids. Germline V CDR1 and CDR2: MNHEY, SMNVEV (reference sequence). V lost 6 bases to trimming and J lost 9 bases; unmatched junction nucleotides: 10. CDR3 nucleotides: TGTGCCAGCAGGCCCATGGACAGGGTCGGTGAGCAGTTCTTC. Encoded protein: CASRPMDRVGEQFF.

Points on this clonotype: At one end the junction does not follow the germline gene, possibly because of a read error. J is TRBJ2-7 and V is TRBV4-3, with a weak D call TRBD2 (7 bases). Germline V gives CDR1 LGHNA, CDR2 YSLEER. This CDR3 region has 16 residues. The CDR3 here is CASSQDWGGGYYAQYF. In nucleotides, the CDR3 is TGCGCCAGCAGCCAAGATTGGGGGGGCGGGTACTACGCGCAGTACTTC.

In DNA form, the CDR3 reads TGCGCCAGCAGCCAAGATTTCCCCCCTAGCGGGGGGGGAGAGACCCAGTACTTC. As protein: CASSQDFPPSGGGETQYF. V usage is TRBV4-3 and J usage is TRBJ2-5; 12 bases are shared with TRBD2. V dropped 0 bases and J dropped 4; count of bases not matched to a gene: 9. This CDR3 is 18 amino acids long. The V gene's germline CDR1 is LGHNA and CDR2 YSLEER.

This clonotype was picked up many times. The gene calls are TRBV6-6 and TRBJ1-1, with 7 nucleotides matching TRBD1. V lost 6 bases, J lost 3 bases, and 10 bases stayed unmatched. Germline CDR1 reads MNHNY; CDR2 reads SVGAGI (reference sequence). CDR3 length: 15 residues. The CDR3 coding sequence is TGTGCCAGCAGGATCGAGGGGGCGAGGGACACTGAAGCTTTCTTT. Translation gives CASRIEGARDTEAFF.

In its sample, this clonotype was seen a few times. The gene calls are TRBV7-9 and TRBJ2-7; TRBD1 matches 7 bases. Germline CDR1 is SEHNR and CDR2 is FQNEAQ (reference sequence). The CDR3 consists of 14 residues. J lost 4 bases, V lost 1 base, and 4 bases had no gene match. As DNA, the CDR3 is TGTGCCAGCAGCTTAGACAGGGGTCAGTACGAGCAGTACTTC. Protein product: CASSLDRGQYEQYF.

This clonotype has only a few counts. The chain has TRBV5-6 and TRBJ2-5; 7 bases map to TRBD1. This CDR3 has 14 amino acids. In germline, CDR1 is SGHDT, CDR2 YYEEEE. The ends lost 6 bases at V and 5 bases at J; junction bases unmatched: 10. The CDR3 is CASIAQGYRETQYF. The CDR3 DNA reads as TGTGCCAGCATTGCACAGGGGTATCGGGAGACCCAGTACTTC.

The sample holds many counts of this clonotype. V and J are TRBV6-5 and TRBJ1-5, with a weak D call TRBD1 (6 bases). The CDR3 contains 15 residues. The germline CDR1 and CDR2 sequences are MNHEY and SVGAGI. V lost 5 bases and J lost 2, with 13 bases in between. The CDR3 DNA reads TGTGCCAGCAGTCCCGGGGGCTTTGGCAATCAGCCCCAGCATTTT. Translation: CASSPGGFGNQPQHF.

This clonotype has a handful of counts. The V call is TRBV7-9, the J call TRBJ1-4, with D perhaps matching TRBD1 (6 bases). From germline, CDR1 is SEHNR and CDR2 FQNEAQ (reference sequence). Trimming left V 1 base short and J 7 bases short, with 19 bases between. The CDR3 spans 17 residues. The CDR3 bases are TGTGCCAGCAGCTTAGGGTCTGTGGGGGGCGCGAGTGAAAAACTGTTTTTT. The encoded protein is CASSLGSVGGASEKLFF.

This clonotype was seen more than once but under ten times. The rearrangement links TRBV30 to TRBJ2-7, with TRBD2 identical over 11 bases. The ends lost 0 bases at V and 7 bases at J; junction bases unmatched: 8. CDR1 is GTSNPN and CDR2 is SVGIG in the germline V gene (reference sequence). This CDR3 spans 15 amino acids. The CDR3 DNA follows: TGTGCCTGGAGTGTACAAACTAGCGGGGGACAAGAGCAGTACTTC. This encodes CAWSVQTSGGQEQYF.

This clonotype came up once. No conserved phenylalanine or tryptophan ends this CDR3, so it is likely a read error. The rearrangement uses TRBV6-2 or TRBV6-3 and TRBJ1-4; 8 nucleotides match TRBD1. Germline V gives CDR1 MNHEY, CDR2 SVGEGT. V shed 6 bases, J shed 8 bases, and the junction held 14 bases outside the gene matches. This CDR3 comprises 16 residues. CDR3 nucleotides: TGTGCCAGCAGCCGCGACCTGGACAGGGTCCTCGAAAAACTGTTTTCT. This encodes CASSRDLDRVLEKLFS.